Here is one T cell receptor beta chain with its context. V dropped 6 bases and J dropped 0; count of bases not matched to a gene: 1. The CDR3 spans 14 residues. Germline lookup yields CDR1 MNHNY and CDR2 SVGAGI (reference sequence). TCRdb redid the calling of the RT-PCR reads with MiXCR, one entry per CDR3 protein. The data show about 700,000 distinct CDR3 sequences, approximately 15% seen once. The chain recombines TRBV6-6 with TRBJ2-3; 9 bases align to TRBD2. What was sequenced was memory CD4+ T cells from blood. This sequence was found in a female donor in good health, serving as a healthy control. CDR3 loop: CASRGLASTDTQYF. The DNA for the CDR3 is TGTGCCAGCAGAGGACTAGCGAGCACAGATACGCAGTATTTT.